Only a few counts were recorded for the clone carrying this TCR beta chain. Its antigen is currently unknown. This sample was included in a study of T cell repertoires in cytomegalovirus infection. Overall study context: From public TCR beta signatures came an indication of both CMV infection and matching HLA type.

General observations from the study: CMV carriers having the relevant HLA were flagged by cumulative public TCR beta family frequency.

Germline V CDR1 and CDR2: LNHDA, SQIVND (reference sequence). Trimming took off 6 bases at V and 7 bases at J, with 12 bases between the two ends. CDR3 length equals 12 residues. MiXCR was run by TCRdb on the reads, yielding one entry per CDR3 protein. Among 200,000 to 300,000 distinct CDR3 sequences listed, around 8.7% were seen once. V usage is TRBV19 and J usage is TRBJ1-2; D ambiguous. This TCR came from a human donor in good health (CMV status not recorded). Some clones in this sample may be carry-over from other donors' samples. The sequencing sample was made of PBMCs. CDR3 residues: CASSPEGLGYTF. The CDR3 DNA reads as TGTGCCAGTAGCCCCGAAGGTCTTGGCTACACCTTC.